This T cell receptor (beta chain) stems from a study of blood T cell repertoires in COVID-19. About the study: The analysed material was cDNA or gDNA that came from T cells, B-cell-depleted T cells, or PBMCs.

Germline CDR1 reads SNHLY; CDR2 reads FYNNEI. V lost 7 bases to trimming and J lost 5 bases; unmatched junction nucleotides: 7. The CDR3 is 13 amino acids. This clone was counted between two and nine times. Original processing methods: It was from reference gene primer amplification that nucleated cell counts were estimated. Profiling relied on immunoSEQ multiplex PCR, and the TCRdb table lists in-frame clones only, not all of them. Clone size and the V and J calls come from that table; the DNA yielded D and trimming. Here the sample spans 260,000 or so clones, around 90% being singletons. Material: peripheral blood. The genes are TRBV2 and TRBJ2-7; 8 bases are shared with TRBD1. The TCR originated in a man aged 18 to 30 with active or convalescent COVID-19. The CDR3 reads CASIAGQGDEQYF. The CDR3 DNA reads TGTGCCAGCATCGCTGGACAGGGTGACGAGCAGTACTTC.